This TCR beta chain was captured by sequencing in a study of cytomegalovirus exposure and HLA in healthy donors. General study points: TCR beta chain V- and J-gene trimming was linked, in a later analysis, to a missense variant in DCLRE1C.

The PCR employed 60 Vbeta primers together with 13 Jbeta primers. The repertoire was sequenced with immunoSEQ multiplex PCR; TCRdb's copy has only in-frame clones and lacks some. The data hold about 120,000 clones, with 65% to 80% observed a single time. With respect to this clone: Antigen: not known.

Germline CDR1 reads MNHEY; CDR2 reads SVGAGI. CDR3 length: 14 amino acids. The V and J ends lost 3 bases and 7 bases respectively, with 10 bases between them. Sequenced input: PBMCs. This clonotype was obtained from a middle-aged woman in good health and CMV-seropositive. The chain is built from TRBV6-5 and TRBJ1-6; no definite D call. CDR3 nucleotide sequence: TGTGCCAGCAGTTATGATGTTCAGAATTCACCCCTCCACTTT. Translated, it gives CASSYDVQNSPLHF.